This T cell receptor beta chain was captured in a study of T cells in Graves' hyperthyroidism and ophthalmopathy. Many counts were recorded for this clonotype. Aged 18 to 65, the patients had hyperthyroidism that was newly diagnosed and had lasted under 2 months. PBMCs were obtained from about 10 ml fresh peripheral blood. Amplified TCR beta CDR3 regions derived from RNA transcripts. When the TCR CDR3 underwent first-round RT-PCR, the HTBI primer set was used. MiXCR was run by TCRdb on the multiplex PCR reads, yielding one entry per CDR3 protein. This table has 540,000 or so distinct CDR3 sequences, 15% to 19% appearing once. V was cut by 5 bases and J by 4 bases, with 12 bases left in between. From germline, CDR1 is SGHRS and CDR2 YFSETQ. CDR3 length equals 14 residues.

The V gene is TRBV5-1, the J gene TRBJ2-2; D possibly matches TRBD1 or TRBD2 (6 bases each). Specimen: blood. The receptor was derived from a woman aged 25 to 39 with Graves' hyperthyroidism. The CDR3 reads CASSKGGSTGELFF. The CDR3 DNA sequence: TGCGCCAGCAGTAAAGGGGGGTCCACCGGGGAGCTGTTTTTT. Full variable domain (missing parts from reference TRBV5-1 and TRBJ2-2): KAGVTQTPRYLIKTRGQQVTLSCSPISGHRSVSWYQQTPGQGLQFLFEYFSETQRNKGNFPGRFSGRQFSNSRSEMNVSTLELGDSALYLCASSKGGSTGELFFGEGSRLTVL.